These T cell receptor beta chains were read from a single sample in a study of cytomegalovirus exposure and HLA in healthy donors. Generated by immunoSEQ multiplex PCR, the TCRdb table keeps only in-frame clones and is missing some. The sample has under 150,000 clones, 80% seen once; the top ten hold 2% to 3%. Sequences were obtained from PBMCs. The source is a man aged 45-65 years in good health and CMV-seronegative. Both conserved end residues are part of each CDR3. Fields, in order: CDR3 protein, J gene, V gene, clone size. Size is omitted from some rows. Given values are once, few, many or a class for expanded clones.

CASSSETGTVGSGNTIYF | TRBJ1-3 | TRBV7-8 | few
CASSEARVVRGTNEKLFF | TRBJ1-4 | TRBV6-1 | once
CASITDRANGYTF | TRBJ1-2 | TRBV7-2 | few
CASSLVLAGGSNTGELFF | TRBJ2-2 | TRBV5-1 | .
CASTLTGGNSPLHF | TRBJ1-6 | TRBV19 | once
CASSYPGAYEQYF | TRBJ2-7 | TRBV5-5 | once
CASSFEGQQPQHF | TRBJ1-5 | TRBV27 | .
CASSHPGTGNYGYTF | TRBJ1-2 | TRBV4-1 | .
CASRVQGQDNSPLHF | TRBJ1-6 | TRBV2 | .
CSASPYEQYF | TRBJ2-7 | TRBV20-1 | .
CASSLDTGARQSEQYF | TRBJ2-7 | TRBV5-1 | .
CASSARDRTNEKLFF | TRBJ1-4 | TRBV7-9 | .
CASSDGSGNYGYTF | TRBJ1-2 | TRBV4-1 | .
CASSLGGQSYGYTF | TRBJ1-2 | TRBV5-5 | few
CASSLRREVGETQYF | TRBJ2-5 | TRBV7-2 | .
CASSPGQDGTIYF | TRBJ1-3 | TRBV28 | few
CASSVVDGVGLGEAFF | TRBJ1-1 | TRBV9 | .
CASSFSGAEQFF | TRBJ2-1 | TRBV5-1 | .
CASSRQGTQYF | TRBJ2-5 | TRBV5-1 | .
CASSQDHSSYGYTF | TRBJ1-2 | TRBV14 | .
CAWSTGTGRYEQYF | TRBJ2-7 | TRBV30 | .
CASTTVRNEKLFF | TRBJ1-4 | TRBV6-1 | few
CASRLAGEGYEQYF | TRBJ2-7 | TRBV6-5 | few
CASSVPRGEQFF | TRBJ2-1 | TRBV27 | .
CASSLVGMGSYEQYF | TRBJ2-7 | TRBV11-1 | .
CASKGQSHGYTF | TRBJ1-2 | TRBV28 | .
CAWNLGQGQNTEAFF | TRBJ1-1 | TRBV30 | few
CASSTGTYNSPLHF | TRBJ1-6 | TRBV7-9 | .
CASSLNSGELSPLHF | TRBJ1-6 | TRBV11-3 | .
CAIRGQGTDTQYF | TRBJ2-3 | TRBV10-3 | .